The 20 T cell receptor beta chains presented below share a single source sample, sequenced in a study of T cell responses to AZD1222 COVID-19 vaccine. Measured with immunoSEQ multiplex PCR; TCRdb has only the in-frame clones, and not every one. The sample carries around 120,000 clones, roughly 89% recorded once. The sequences come from peripheral blood, collected 28 days after the second AZD1222 dose. These receptors came from an adult who received the AZD1222 COVID-19 vaccine.

The chain couples TRBV12-3 or TRBV12-4 to TRBJ2-7; 7 bases are a match to TRBD1. J gave up 6 bases and V 6 bases, and 5 bases lay outside the gene matches. The CDR3 contains 12 residues. In nucleotides, the CDR3 is TGTGCCAGCAGACAGGGGCAGGGCGAGCAGTACTTC. Amino acids: CASRQGQGEQYF.

The CDR3 spells CSASWEQYF. The CDR3 coding sequence is TGCAGTGCTAGCTGGGAGCAGTACTTC. The chain carries TRBV20-1 and TRBJ2-7; D unclear. The CDR3 contains 9 residues. The V gene lost 3 bases and the J gene lost 7 bases, with 4 bases spanning the gap. Germline V gene sequence: CDR1 DFQATT, CDR2 SNEGSKA (reference sequence).

The CDR3, as DNA: TGTGCCAGCAGCTATACTGGGAGCAATCAGCCCCAGCATTTT. Translated, it gives CASSYTGSNQPQHF. The chain uses TRBV28 and TRBJ1-5; D is ambiguous. The germline V gene encodes CDR1 MDHEN and CDR2 SYDVKM. This CDR3 has 14 residues. The germline V and J ends were trimmed by 6 bases and 1 base, with 10 bases remaining between them.

This sequence joins TRBV6-5 and TRBJ2-5; no definite D call. V gave up 4 bases and J gave up 5 bases, with 11 bases separating them. The CDR3 runs to 13 residues. Germline V gene sequence: CDR1 MNHEY, CDR2 SVGAGI. The CDR3 is CASSSPARETQYF. As DNA, the CDR3 is TGTGCCAGCAGTTCGCCCGCCCGCGAGACCCAGTACTTC.

The J gene is TRBJ1-5, the V gene TRBV7-2; tentatively, D is TRBD1 (6 bases). This CDR3 has 15 amino acids. The germline V gene encodes CDR1 SGHTA and CDR2 FQGNSA. V was shortened by 5 bases and J by 5 bases, with 16 bases between the two germline ends. The DNA of the CDR3 is TGTGCCAGCAGCGCTGTGACAGGAAAGGATCAGCCCCAGCATTTT. Translated: CASSAVTGKDQPQHF.

The chain carries TRBV2 and TRBJ2-5; D remains ambiguous. Trimming took 6 bases from V and 1 from J, leaving 18 bases between them. The CDR3 contains 16 residues. Germline V lookup: CDR1 SNHLY, CDR2 FYNNEI. As DNA, the CDR3 is TGTGCCAGCAGCCCACTCCCGGCCAGGCGCCAAGAGACCCAGTACTTC. Translating it yields CASSPLPARRQETQYF.

This rearrangement joins TRBV7-9 to TRBJ2-7; D tentatively fits TRBD1 or TRBD2 (5 bases each). Germline values: CDR1 SEHNR, CDR2 FQNEAQ (reference sequence). The V end was cut by 1 base, the J end by 5 bases, with 6 bases between. The CDR3 runs to 12 residues. The CDR3 nucleotides read TGTGCCAGCAGCTTAGGAGGGGACGAGCAGTACTTC. It yields the protein CASSLGGDEQYF.

The chain combines TRBV28 with TRBJ1-1, with no clear D. The CDR3 has 13 residues. Germline V lookup: CDR1 MDHEN, CDR2 SYDVKM. V shed 5 bases and J shed 0 bases, with 7 bases lying between them. CDR3 in DNA: TGTGCCAGCAGTACTACGGTGAACACTGAAGCTTTCTTT. Translation: CASSTTVNTEAFF.

The rearrangement links TRBV5-6 to TRBJ1-2; D may be TRBD1 (5 bases). This CDR3 has 14 residues. V shed 1 base and J shed 7 bases, with 14 bases lying between them. CDR1 and CDR2 (germline): SGHDT, YYEEEE. This CDR3 is CASSLLAGWSGYTF. For the CDR3, the DNA is TGTGCCAGCAGCTTGCTGGCAGGGTGGTCTGGCTACACCTTC.

The chain uses TRBV30 and TRBJ1-2; D is unresolved. The germline V gene encodes CDR1 GTSNPN and CDR2 SVGIG (reference sequence). The CDR3 length is 13 residues. V gave up 1 base and J gave up 0 bases, with 6 bases separating them. CDR3 loop: CAWSAGSNYGYTF. The CDR3 DNA is TGTGCCTGGAGTGCAGGATCTAACTATGGCTACACCTTC.

The chain recombines TRBV2 with TRBJ1-5; TRBD1 agrees at 9 bases. Germline V gene lookup returns CDR1 SNHLY and CDR2 FYNNEI. This CDR3 is 14 amino acids long. V dropped 6 bases and J dropped 2; count of bases not matched to a gene: 2. This CDR3 is CASSGDRGNQPQHF. As DNA, the CDR3 is TGTGCCAGCAGCGGGGACAGGGGCAATCAGCCCCAGCATTTT.

The rearrangement links TRBV10-3 to TRBJ1-1; unclear D gene. Germline V gene data show CDR1 as ENHRY and CDR2 as SYGVKD. The CDR3 contains 13 residues. Trimming removed 0 bases from V and 0 bases from J, with 2 bases in between. CDR3: CAISESMNTEAFF. DNA of the CDR3: TGTGCCATCAGTGAGTCAATGAACACTGAAGCTTTCTTT.

CDR3 residues: CASSSTGGNTEAFF. For the CDR3, the DNA is TGTGCCAGCAGCTCGACAGGGGGAAACACTGAAGCTTTCTTT. V and J are TRBV3-1 (or the pseudogene TRBV3-2) and TRBJ1-1; TRBD1 aligns across 9 bases. Germline V gene data show CDR1 as LGHDT and CDR2 as YNNKEL (reference sequence). The CDR3 has 14 amino acids. The trim removed 5 bases at V and 2 bases at J, leaving 3 bases unmatched.

This chain connects TRBV9 to TRBJ1-1, with TRBD1 as a possible D gene (5 bases). This CDR3 spans 16 amino acids. From germline, CDR1 is SGDLS and CDR2 YYNGEE. Trimming pared 2 bases from V and 4 bases from J, leaving 18 bases between. CDR3 nucleotides: TGTGCCAGCAGCGTGGGTCCCCAGGGTTGGGGCACTGAAGCTTTCTTT. Translated: CASSVGPQGWGTEAFF.

CDR3 region: CASSVGGRNNQPQHF. The DNA for the CDR3 is TGTGCCAGCAGCGTAGGGGGGCGTAACAATCAGCCCCAGCATTTT. V is TRBV9 and J is TRBJ1-5, with D tentatively TRBD1 (6 bases). Germline CDR1 reads SGDLS; CDR2 reads YYNGEE. V was shortened by 0 bases and J by 3 bases, with 10 bases between the two germline ends. The CDR3 is 15 amino acids.

This clone was detected a few times. The rearrangement uses TRBV19 and TRBJ1-6, with D possibly matching TRBD1 (5 bases). Germline CDR1 reads LNHDA; CDR2 reads SQIVND (reference sequence). CDR3 length: 13 amino acids. The V end lost 5 bases, the J end lost 8 bases, and 10 bases lay between the germline ends. CDR3: CASSLQGDSPLHF. The CDR3 region has the DNA TGTGCCAGTAGTCTTCAGGGCGATTCACCCCTCCACTTT.

The CDR3 spells CVRSLVLRGDYGYTF. CDR3 DNA sequence: TGTGTCAGAAGCTTAGTCCTAAGGGGCGACTATGGCTACACCTTC. The rearrangement uses TRBV7-5 and TRBJ1-2; TRBD1 is the table's D call, not checked against the DNA. TRBV7-5 has pseudogene status. The CDR3 loop spans 15 amino acids.

This chain connects TRBV19 to TRBJ1-3, with 7 bases lining up with TRBD1. The V segment lost 5 bases and the J segment 0 bases; nucleotides outside the gene matches: 13. The germline CDR1 and CDR2 sequences are LNHDA and SQIVND (reference sequence). The CDR3 contains 18 residues. CDR3 sequence: CASSSRRGQSSSGNTIYF. The CDR3 nucleotides are TGTGCCAGTAGTTCCAGGCGGGGACAGTCGAGCTCTGGAAACACCATATATTTT.

CDR3 DNA: TGTGCCAGCAGCTTAACGGTAGGGCGGAACACTGAAGCTTTCTTT. Translated, it gives CASSLTVGRNTEAFF. The gene calls are TRBV11-2 and TRBJ1-1; D gene unclear. The germline gives CDR1 SGHAT, CDR2 FQNNGV. Trimming pared 2 bases from V and 1 base from J, leaving 11 bases between. The CDR3 spans 15 residues.

The V call is TRBV11-3, the J call TRBJ1-1; D call uncertain. Trimming removed 2 bases at V and 4 bases at J, with 14 bases between. CDR1 is SGHNT, CDR2 YENEEA, per germline. The CDR3 extends over 15 amino acids. The CDR3 bases are TGTGCCAGCAGCTTATTCTCCGCCCTGGGCACTGAAGCTTTCTTT. This gives the protein CASSLFSALGTEAFF.